The entry that follows covers one T cell receptor beta chain sequence. The germline CDR1 and CDR2 sequences are SQVTM and ANQGSEA. Trimming stripped 0 bases from V and 3 bases from J, with 16 bases between. The CDR3 spans 16 residues. The sample comes from a study of tumor T cells in aggressive B-cell lymphoma. Measured with immunoSEQ multiplex PCR; TCRdb has only the in-frame clones, and not every one. This repertoire shows about 7,900 clones, around 81% found once; its top ten account for about 4.9%. This rearrangement joins TRBV29-1 to TRBJ2-3; TRBD1 is a possible D gene (6 bases). The receptor's source is an adult with diffuse large B cell lymphoma. The sequenced material came from tumor tissue. This CDR3 is CSVEDRAQQGTDTQYF. In DNA form, the CDR3 reads TGCAGCGTTGAAGATCGGGCCCAACAGGGTACAGATACGCAGTATTTT.